This T cell receptor (beta chain) was found in a study of T cell clonotyping in hematopoietic cell transplantation. Across the study: Recipients' pretransplant samples followed cytoreduction.

CDR3 size: 13 residues. V shed 6 bases and J shed 8 bases, with 16 bases lying between them. CDR1 is MNHEY and CDR2 is SVGAGI in the germline V gene. The protocol was immunoSEQ multiplex PCR, while the TCRdb copy is restricted to in-frame clones and leaves out a portion. The sample contains around 37,000 clones, around 85% of which appear only once. General observations from the study: Recipient TCR diversity dropped after transplant; expanded clonotypes rose from day 30 to 180.

A note on this clone: Its specificity is not known.

Time point here: recipient sample about 28 days before transplant, after cytoreduction. V gene TRBV6-5 combines with J gene TRBJ1-2; possibly TRBD1 for D (5 bases). The material was peripheral blood mononuclear cells, obtained before stem cell transplant. The clonotype originates from a man aged 60-69 years with acute myeloid leukemia. Some clones in this sample may be carry-over from other donors' samples. CDR3 coding DNA: TGTGCCAGCAGCCGGACCACTGGGGCGGGCTACACCTTC. This sequence encodes CASSRTTGAGYTF.